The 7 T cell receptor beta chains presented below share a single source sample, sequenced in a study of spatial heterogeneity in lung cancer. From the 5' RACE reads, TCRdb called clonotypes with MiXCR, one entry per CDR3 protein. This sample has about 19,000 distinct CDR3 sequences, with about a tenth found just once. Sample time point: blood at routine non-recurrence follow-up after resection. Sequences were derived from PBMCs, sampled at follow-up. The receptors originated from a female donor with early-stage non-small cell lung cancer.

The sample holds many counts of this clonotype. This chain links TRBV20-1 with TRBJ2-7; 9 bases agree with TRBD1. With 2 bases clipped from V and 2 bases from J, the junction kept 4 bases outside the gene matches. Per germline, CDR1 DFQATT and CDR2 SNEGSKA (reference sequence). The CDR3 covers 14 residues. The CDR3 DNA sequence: TGCAGTGCTAGAAGGACAGGGGTAACCTACGAGCAGTACTTC. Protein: CSARRTGVTYEQYF.

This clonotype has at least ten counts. CDR3 amino acids: CASSPRPNRVLSNQPQHF. In DNA form, the CDR3 reads TGTGCCAGCAGTCCACGTCCAAACAGGGTCCTTAGCAATCAGCCCCAGCATTTT. The rearrangement uses TRBV6-5 and TRBJ1-5; maybe TRBD1 (6 bases). CDR1 MNHEY and CDR2 SVGAGI come from the germline V gene. V lost 5 bases to trimming and J lost 0 bases, with 20 bases between them. The CDR3 totals 18 residues.

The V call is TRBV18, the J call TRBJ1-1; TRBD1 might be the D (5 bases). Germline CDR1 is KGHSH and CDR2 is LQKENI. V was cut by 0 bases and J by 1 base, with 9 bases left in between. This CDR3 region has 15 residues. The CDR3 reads CASSPPFRENTEAFF. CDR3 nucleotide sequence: TGTGCCAGCTCACCACCCTTCAGGGAGAACACTGAAGCTTTCTTT.

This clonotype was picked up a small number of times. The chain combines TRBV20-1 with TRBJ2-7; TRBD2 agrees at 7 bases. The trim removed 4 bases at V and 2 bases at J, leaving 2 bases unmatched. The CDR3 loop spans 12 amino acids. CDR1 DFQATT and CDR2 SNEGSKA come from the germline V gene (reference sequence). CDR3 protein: CSAKAGTYEQYF. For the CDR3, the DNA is TGCAGTGCTAAAGCGGGAACCTACGAGCAGTACTTC.

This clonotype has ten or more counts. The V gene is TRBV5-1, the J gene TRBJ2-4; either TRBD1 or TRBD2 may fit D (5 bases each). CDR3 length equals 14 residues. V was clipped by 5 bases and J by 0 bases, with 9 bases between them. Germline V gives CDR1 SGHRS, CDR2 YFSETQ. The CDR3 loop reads CASRLGVAKNIQYF. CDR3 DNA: TGCGCCAGCAGACTGGGGGTAGCCAAAAACATTCAGTACTTC.

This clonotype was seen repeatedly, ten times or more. The CDR3 DNA sequence: TGCGCCAGCAGCTTTAGCAAAGGGAATGAGCAGTTCTTC. This codes for CASSFSKGNEQFF. The V call is TRBV5-1, the J call TRBJ2-1; D is unclear. Germline V gives CDR1 SGHRS, CDR2 YFSETQ. The CDR3 is 13 amino acids. V was pared by 2 bases and J by 7 bases, with 10 bases between.

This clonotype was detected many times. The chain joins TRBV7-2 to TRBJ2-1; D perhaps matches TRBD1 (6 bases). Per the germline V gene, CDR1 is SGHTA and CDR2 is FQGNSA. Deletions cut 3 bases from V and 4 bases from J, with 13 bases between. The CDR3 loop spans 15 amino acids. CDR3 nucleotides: TGTGCCAGCAGCTTGGGGGCCCTAGTTTACAATGAGCAGTTCTTC. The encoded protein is CASSLGALVYNEQFF.